This T cell receptor beta chain was sequenced for a study of multiple sclerosis patients with progressive multifocal leukoencephalopathy (dated by TCRdb to the late 2010s). With respect to the entire study: Peripheral T and B cells were examined in MS patients who went on to develop PML (4 under natalizumab, 1 after alemtuzumab) as well as in treated patients who did not. From before therapy, through 6 and 12 months, up to PML onset, two natalizumab-treated patients who later developed PML were tracked longitudinally. The goal of the study was to detect any JC virus-specific or public T-cell expansions that arose at the time of PML onset.

The immunoSEQ two-step multiplex PCR at survey-level depth was used to amplify TRB CDR3 regions from genomic DNA. Synthetic inline TR CDR3 controls covering all V-J pairings were spiked into each PCR to estimate template counts and remove amplification bias. Reads went through processing to reduce amplification and sequencing bias, and quantification was done against synthetic TR CDR3 analogs. Per the authors' processing: Raw data were processed in ImmunoSEQ Analyzer, with out-of-frame sequences and CDR3s containing stop codons removed, and gene names were assigned according to IMGT nomenclature. Normalized Shannon entropy, defined as 1 minus Pielou's evenness, was used to summarize repertoire diversity. TRB sequences were treated as identical only when sharing V gene, J gene and CDR3. Public PML clonotypes were defined as CDR3s shared by two or more PML-onset samples but absent from earlier samples, from controls, and from public databases. Positional CDR3 amino acid composition was analyzed in Skylign with the observed count method. TCRdb limited this immuneACCESS table to in-frame rearrangements with V and J called. A share of clones is missing; checked studies link under half to unresolved V genes, and the rest is unexplained. The DNA was the basis for D and trimming; V, J and clone size are from that table. The sample records tens of thousands of clones, 90% of which are singletons. The ten top clones hold about 1.3% of the sample.

In light of the paper, this sample's time point label describes: 12 to 13 months of natalizumab therapy. This specimen's treatment or condition label, per the study, means: on natalizumab therapy at sampling. The controls were several MS patients treated with natalizumab who did not develop PML and who were sampled longitudinally. Every listed patient had earlier received interferon beta, and every PML patient was female. Blood samples at T1 and T2 were obtained at 6 and 12 months of natalizumab therapy, respectively. Ficoll-Hypaque density gradient centrifugation was used to isolate peripheral blood mononuclear cells. General conclusions and limits of the study: Only peripheral blood was analyzed, although cerebrospinal fluid or brain lymphocytes might be more informative for natalizumab-associated PML. TRB clones with frequency above 0.5% were observed only in PML patients, but the clones expanded at PML onset were found to be already present before and during natalizumab therapy. With only a small, descriptive cohort, it remained unclear whether the findings reflect JC virus infection or general immunocompromise. Most PML patients had lower normalized Shannon entropy, suggesting less diverse TRB repertoires, while values in the natalizumab-treated controls sat near 1. When PML developed, no shared TRBV or TRBJ gene usage and no preferred TRBV-TRBJ pairings were found.

In the case of this clone: The antigen it binds to is not known. Per-nucleotide qualities are absent, and no much larger clonotype sits a single base away.

Relative to germline, V is missing 5 bases and J is missing 7 bases, with 8 bases of the junction outside any gene match. CDR1 and CDR2, per the germline V gene (reference sequence), are LNHDA and SQIVND. Including the terminal cysteine and phenylalanine, the CDR3 comprises 14 residues. Kept here is only the CDR3 DNA, which spans 42 bases and is read in frame from base 1. This clonotype was sampled from a human donor with multiple sclerosis. The input for sequencing was PBMCs, taken from a patient treated with natalizumab. The chain couples TRBV19 to TRBJ1-5; a stretch of 7 junction bases matches TRBD1. CDR3 sequence: CASSVTGAGQPQHF. The nucleotide sequence is TGTGCCAGTAGTGTCACAGGGGCGGGGCAGCCCCAGCATTTT.